This entry features one T cell receptor (beta chain) sequence. As yet, its antigen is unknown. Time point indicated: after neoadjuvant nivolumab, at surgical resection. Sequencing was performed with immunoSEQ multiplex PCR; in TCRdb, only in-frame clones are kept and a portion is missing. Found here are 15,000 or so clones, around 70% of them singletons; the top ten hold around 3%. The data stem from a study of neoadjuvant anti-PD-1 for oral cavity cancer. Study-level points and caveats: Higher pretreatment blood Treg/Th17 ratios correlated with higher pretreatment blood and lower post-treatment tumor TCRbeta clonality.

V was shortened by 1 base and J by 2 bases, with 11 bases between the two germline ends. This CDR3 comprises 15 residues. Germline V CDR1 and CDR2: SGHAT, FQNNGV. This TCR derives from a person between 40 and 79 years old with oral cavity squamous cell carcinoma. The gene calls are TRBV11-2 and TRBJ2-5, with D uncertain. This specimen was PBMCs, taken after nivolumab (anti-PD-1) treatment. CDR3 bases: TGTGCCAGCAGCTTAGTTCCGGGCACTCAAGAGACCCAGTACTTC. Its translation is CASSLVPGTQETQYF.